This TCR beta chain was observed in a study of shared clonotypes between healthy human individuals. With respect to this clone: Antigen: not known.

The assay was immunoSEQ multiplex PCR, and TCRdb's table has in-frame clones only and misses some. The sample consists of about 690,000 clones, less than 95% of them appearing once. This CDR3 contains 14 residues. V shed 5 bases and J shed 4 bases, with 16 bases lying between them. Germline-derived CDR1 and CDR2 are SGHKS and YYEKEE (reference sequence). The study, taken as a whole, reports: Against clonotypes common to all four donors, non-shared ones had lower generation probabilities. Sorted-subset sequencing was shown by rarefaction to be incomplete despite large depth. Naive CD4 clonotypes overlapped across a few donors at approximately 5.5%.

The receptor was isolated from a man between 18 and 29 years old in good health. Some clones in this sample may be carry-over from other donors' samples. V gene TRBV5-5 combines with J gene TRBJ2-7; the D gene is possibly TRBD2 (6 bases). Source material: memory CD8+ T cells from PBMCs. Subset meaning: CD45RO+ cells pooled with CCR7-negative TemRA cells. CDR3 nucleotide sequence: TGTGCCAGCAGGTTTAGGGCGGGACTTTACGAGCAGTACTTC. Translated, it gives CASRFRAGLYEQYF.